This entry describes one TCR beta chain. Unmatched junction bases numbered 11, after V lost 0 bases and J lost 10 bases. Germline V gene sequence: CDR1 SGHDT, CDR2 YYEEEE. The CDR3 contains 16 residues. This sample is part of a study of T cell changes during pregnancy in multiple sclerosis. Libraries were prepared by immunoSEQ multiplex PCR; TCRdb keeps only in-frame clonotypes and omits some of them. The profile shows roughly 40,000 clones, approximately 92% of them singletons. This TCR came from a female donor with multiple sclerosis, enrolled in a pregnancy study. The sequencing here drew on CD8+ T cells from peripheral blood mononuclear cells, taken in the first trimester of pregnancy. The chain joins TRBV5-6 to TRBJ1-1, with TRBD1 identical over 11 bases. The CDR3 region is CASSLAGTGGERGAFF. CDR3 in DNA: TGTGCCAGCAGCTTGGCCGGGACAGGGGGGGAGAGAGGAGCTTTCTTT.